This is a list of T cell receptor beta chains from one sample in a study of cytomegalovirus exposure and HLA in healthy donors. Method: immunoSEQ multiplex PCR; TCRdb's copy keeps in-frame clones and lacks some. This sample has about 220,000 clones, with approximately 80% found just once. Sequenced: PBMCs. The receptors stem from a boy younger than 10 in good health and CMV-seronegative. CDR3s include the opening cysteine and the closing phenylalanine or tryptophan. A D gene is named only where the DNA matches it firmly. Size is omitted from some rows. Given values are once, few, many or a class for expanded clones.

J,V,size,D,DNA,CDR3
TRBJ2-1,TRBV6-1,NA,NA,TGTGCCAGCAGTGACAGGGGTTTCGGTGAGCAGTTCTTC,CASSDRGFGEQFF
TRBJ2-5,TRBV13,NA,NA,TGTGCCAGCAGCTTATTGAGGGGGGAGACCCAGTACTTC,CASSLLRGETQYF
TRBJ2-7,TRBV27,NA,TRBD2,TGTGCCAGCAGTTTATGGGCCAGCGGGGCCTACGAGCAGTACTTC,CASSLWASGAYEQYF
TRBJ2-3,TRBV28,NA,NA,TGTGCCAGCAGTCAAAGCACAGATACGCAGTATTTT,CASSQSTDTQYF
TRBJ2-7,TRBV19,NA,TRBD2,TGTGCCAGTAGTAACCGACTAGCGGGGGGGCCTGGAGAGCAGTACTTC,CASSNRLAGGPGEQYF
TRBJ1-2,TRBV12-5,once,NA,TGTGCTAGTGGCGCAGGGTCTATCTATGGCTACACCTTC,CASGAGSIYGYTF
TRBJ1-2,TRBV9,NA,NA,TGTGCCAGCAGCGTAGGGATAGCCTATGGCTACACCTTC,CASSVGIAYGYTF
TRBJ2-1,TRBV6-1,NA,NA,TGTGCCAGCAGTGAACCGACAGAAAGGAGGGGTGAGCAGTTCTTC,CASSEPTERRGEQFF
TRBJ1-1,TRBV6-1,NA,NA,TGTGCCAGCAGTCCTAGGGAGGACACTGAAGCTTTCTTT,CASSPREDTEAFF
TRBJ2-1,TRBV30,NA,TRBD1,TGTGCCTGGGGCAGGGACAGTTATTACAATGAGCAGTTCTTC,CAWGRDSYYNEQFF
TRBJ2-7,TRBV6-1,NA,NA,TGTGCCAGCAGCACGGCGAGGAACTCCTACGAGCAGTACTTC,CASSTARNSYEQYF
TRBJ1-3,TRBV11-2,NA,NA,TGTGCCAGCAGCCCCCCTCTTGGAAACACCATATATTTT,CASSPPLGNTIYF
TRBJ1-4,TRBV6-5,NA,TRBD1,TGTGCCAGCAGTTCGACAGGGGCGGGTGAAAAACTGTTTTTT,CASSSTGAGEKLFF
TRBJ2-7,TRBV5-4,NA,TRBD1,TGTGCCAGCAGCGACCGGGACAGGGGATACTACGAGCAGTACTTC,CASSDRDRGYYEQYF
TRBJ1-2,TRBV28,NA,NA,TGTGCCAGCATTCCGGGGTCAGCCTATGGCTACACCTTC,CASIPGSAYGYTF
TRBJ2-7,TRBV4-1,NA,TRBD2,TGCGCCAGCAGCCAAGATCGGGCTAGCGGGAGGTTCGAGCAGTACTTC,CASSQDRASGRFEQYF
TRBJ2-7,TRBV6-6,NA,TRBD2,TGTGCCAGCAGTTCCGGACTAGGAGAGCAGTACTTC,CASSSGLGEQYF
TRBJ2-1,TRBV11-2,few,TRBD2,TGTGCCAGCAGCCCTCGGACTAGCGGCCCCCAGCAGTTCTTC,CASSPRTSGPQQFF
TRBJ2-7,TRBV7-6,NA,NA,TGTGCCAGCAGCTTCTCGAGCGAGCAGTACTTC,CASSFSSEQYF
TRBJ1-2,TRBV9,NA,TRBD1,TGTGCCAGCAGCGGACATTGGGACAGCTCTAACTATGGCTACACCTTC,CASSGHWDSSNYGYTF
TRBJ1-1,TRBV7-9,few,NA,TGTGCCAGCCGGGAGGGGCTGGGGACTGAAGCTTTCTTT,CASREGLGTEAFF
TRBJ1-1,TRBV6-1,NA,TRBD1,TGTGCCAGCAGTGAACAGGGGGCGTTGATCACTGAAGCTTTCTTT,CASSEQGALITEAFF
TRBJ1-1,TRBV30,NA,TRBD1,TGTGCCTGGAGTACCTACAGGGGGCACACTGAAGCTTTCTTT,CAWSTYRGHTEAFF
TRBJ2-7,TRBV7-9,NA,NA,TGTGCCAGCAGCTTAGCGCGAGACATACCCTACGAGCAGTACTTC,CASSLARDIPYEQYF
TRBJ2-3,TRBV5-1,NA,TRBD2,TGCGCCAGCAGCAACCCCCTAGCGGGAGTGTCCACAGATACGCAGTATTTT,CASSNPLAGVSTDTQYF
TRBJ2-3,TRBV6-5,NA,NA,TGTGCCAGCGGGGCTGGTGCGCAGTATTTT,CASGAGAQYF
TRBJ1-4,TRBV5-1,once,TRBD1,TGCGCCAGCAGCTTGCTTGGACAGGGGGATGAAAAACTGTTTTTT,CASSLLGQGDEKLFF
TRBJ2-2,TRBV27,NA,NA,TGTGCCAGCAGCGCGAACAGATACACCGGGGAGCTGTTTTTT,CASSANRYTGELFF
TRBJ1-1,TRBV13,once,NA,TGTGCCAGCAGGCTTTCCCTAGGGACTGCGAACACTGAAGCTTTCTTT,CASRLSLGTANTEAFF
TRBJ2-2,TRBV21-1,NA,NA,TGTGCCAGCAGCACCCAGGTTACGGTGAACACCGGGGAGCTGTTTTTT,CASSTQVTVNTGELFF
TRBJ1-1,TRBV30,NA,TRBD1,TGTGCCTGGGCTACAGGGGTGGCGAACACTGAAGCTTTCTTT,CAWATGVANTEAFF
TRBJ1-1,TRBV30,once,TRBD1,TGTGCCTTCCACCCCGGGACAGGGACGAACACTGAAGCTTTCTTT,CAFHPGTGTNTEAFF
TRBJ1-2,TRBV9,NA,NA,TGTGCCAGCAGCGTAGGTCCGGAGAACTATGGCTACACCTTC,CASSVGPENYGYTF
TRBJ2-7,TRBV27,once,TRBD2,TGTGCCAGCAGTTTGGTAGCGGGCAGGTCCTACGAGCAGTACTTC,CASSLVAGRSYEQYF
TRBJ2-3,TRBV11-2,NA,NA,TGTGCCAGCAGCTTAGCATTAGATACGCAGTATTTT,CASSLALDTQYF
TRBJ1-2,TRBV7-9,NA,TRBD1,TGTTCCAGCAGCTTTGGACAGGGCCCCATTTCTAACTATGGCTACACCTTC,CSSSFGQGPISNYGYTF
TRBJ2-7,TRBV10-3,NA,TRBD2,TGTGCCATCAGTGTTGGAAATAGCGGGCCGCTCTTACGCGAGCAGTACTTC,CAISVGNSGPLLREQYF
TRBJ1-5,TRBV6-1,NA,NA,TGTGCCAGCAGTGAAACGGGTGCTAATCAGCCCCAGCATTTT,CASSETGANQPQHF